The 20 T cell receptor beta chains listed next were all sequenced from one sample in a study of regulatory T cells in long-lasting Graves disease. The TCR beta library used iRepertoire HTBI primers with Arm-PCR amplification of CDR3. TCRdb called the multiplex PCR reads again in MiXCR, with one record for every CDR3 protein. The profile shows 420,000 or so distinct CDR3 sequences, about 15% of them singletons. Time point of the sample: newly diagnosed GD, antithyroid drugs for less than 3 months. Generation of the TCR library employed RNA extracted from PBMCs. The data also belong to a second study, concerning T cells in Graves' hyperthyroidism and ophthalmopathy.

Sequences were derived from peripheral blood mononuclear cells (PBMCs), sampled at new diagnosis, from a patient treated with antithyroid drugs. The receptors were gathered from a woman under 30 with Graves disease.

In regard to this clonotype: One base away lies a much larger clone, so this may be a sequencing read error. J is TRBJ2-5 and V is TRBV30, with D uncertain. The CDR3 totals 16 residues. Trimming pared 3 bases from V and 11 bases from J, leaving 28 bases between. The germline V gene encodes CDR1 GTSNPN and CDR2 SVGIG (reference sequence). CDR3 region: CAWSASSGSSYNEQYF. CDR3 DNA: TGTGCCTGGAGCGCGTCATCCGGATCCTCCTACAATGAGCAGTACTTC.

The V and J genes are TRBV18 and TRBJ2-6, with a weak D call TRBD1 (6 bases). Trimming took 0 bases from V and 0 from J, leaving 6 bases between them. CDR1 and CDR2 from the germline V gene are KGHSH and LQKENI. The CDR3 is 16 residues long. CDR3: CASSPPGHSGANVLTF. In DNA, the CDR3 is TGTGCCAGCTCACCACCGGGACACTCTGGGGCCAACGTCCTGACTTTC.

This clonotype was counted ten times or more. This chain connects TRBV27 to TRBJ2-5; possible D gene TRBD2, 7 bases. Trimming left V 2 bases short and J 3 bases short, with 10 bases between. Germline-derived CDR1 and CDR2 are MNHEY and SMNVEV (reference sequence). The CDR3 extends over 14 amino acids. CDR3 coding DNA: TGTGCCAGCAGTTTACGGGGGGACAAAGAGACCCAGTACTTC. It codes for CASSLRGDKETQYF.

This clonotype was observed many times. The chain combines TRBV7-2 with TRBJ2-6, with D unresolved. CDR3 size: 20 residues. The V and J ends lost 5 bases and 0 bases respectively, with 23 bases between them. Germline values: CDR1 SGHTA, CDR2 FQGNSA. The CDR3 sequence: CASSVLVGRRSFSGANVLTF. The CDR3 nucleotides are TGTGCCAGCAGCGTCCTGGTCGGCAGGAGATCTTTCTCTGGGGCCAACGTCCTGACTTTC.

This clonotype was seen many times. The genes are TRBV28 and TRBJ1-1; no definite D call. Trimming shortened V by 6 bases and J by 4 bases, and 12 bases separated the two germline ends. Germline CDR1 MDHEN, CDR2 SYDVKM. This CDR3 spans 13 amino acids. The CDR3 DNA follows: TGTGCCAGCAGGCCGAATGTGGGCACTGAAGCTTTCTTT. As protein: CASRPNVGTEAFF.

This clonotype was observed at least ten times. J is TRBJ2-3 and V is TRBV20-1; the match to TRBD1 covers 10 bases. The CDR3 is made up of 15 amino acids. The ends lost 0 bases at V and 3 bases at J; junction bases unmatched: 3. Germline V gene sequence: CDR1 DFQATT, CDR2 SNEGSKA (reference sequence). In DNA, the CDR3 is TGCAGTGCTAGAGAAAAGGGACAGGGGACAGATACGCAGTATTTT. Amino acids: CSAREKGQGTDTQYF.

For this clonotype: A much larger clone is a single base away; this may be a read error. The chain carries TRBV13 and TRBJ2-1, with 12 bases identical to TRBD1. The CDR3 has 15 residues. CDR1 and CDR2 (germline): PRHDT, FYEKMQ (reference sequence). DNA for the CDR3: TGTGCCAGCAGCTCGGGACAGGGGGCATACAATGGGCAGTTCTTC. This sequence encodes CASSSGQGAYNGQFF.

This clonotype occurred a few times. This rearrangement joins TRBV3-1 to TRBJ1-2; tentatively, D is TRBD1 (5 bases). Germline values: CDR1 LGHDT, CDR2 YNNKEL (reference sequence). V was trimmed by 2 bases and J by 1 base, leaving 11 bases between them. CDR3 length equals 15 residues. The CDR3 DNA reads TGTGCCAGCAGCCAATGGGACCGTGTTAACTATGGCTACACCTTC. Its translation is CASSQWDRVNYGYTF.

The rearrangement links TRBV7-2 to TRBJ2-1; 13 bases align to TRBD2. The germline V gene has CDR1 SGHTA and CDR2 FQGNSA. This CDR3 has 18 residues. V shed 4 bases and J 7 bases; nucleotides not matched to a gene: 13. CDR3 amino acids: CASSSRTSGSLFFNEQFF. In DNA, the CDR3 is TGTGCCAGCAGCTCAAGGACTAGCGGGAGTCTTTTTTTTAATGAGCAGTTCTTC.

CDR3 sequence reads: CASSPILSHLGNEQFF. As DNA, the CDR3 is TGTGCCAGCTCACCAATTCTTAGCCACCTGGGCAATGAGCAGTTCTTC. V is TRBV18 and J is TRBJ2-1, with D hard to call. Trimming stripped 2 bases from V and 6 bases from J, with 17 bases between. Germline assignment: CDR1 KGHSH and CDR2 LQKENI. The CDR3 contains 16 residues.

This clonotype was picked up a small number of times. The DNA for the CDR3 is TGCAGTGCTAATCCGGGACAGAGCTCCTACGAGCAGTACTTC. Translation gives CSANPGQSSYEQYF. The rearrangement joins TRBV20-1 to TRBJ2-7; TRBD1 matches 7 bases. This CDR3 region has 14 residues. Germline loops: CDR1 DFQATT, CDR2 SNEGSKA (reference sequence). V was clipped by 4 bases and J by 0 bases; unmatched bases: 6.

The sample holds a few counts of this clonotype. The chain employs TRBV18 and TRBJ2-1; D unclear. Germline CDR1 and CDR2: KGHSH and LQKENI. The CDR3 sequence is 13 residues long. Trimming removed 1 base at V and 9 bases at J, with 10 bases between. In DNA form, the CDR3 reads TGTGCCAGCTCACCACGGAACATGGGTGAGCAGTTCTTC. Translated, it gives CASSPRNMGEQFF.

This clonotype was recorded a few times. The genes are TRBV18 and TRBJ2-5, with TRBD1 matching over 7 bases. Germline V lookup: CDR1 KGHSH, CDR2 LQKENI. The CDR3 totals 15 residues. Unmatched junction bases numbered 10, after V lost 7 bases and J lost 2 bases. The DNA for the CDR3 is TGTGCCAGCTGTCCCGGGACAGTCCTTCAAGAGACCCAGTACTTC. It yields the protein CASCPGTVLQETQYF.

This clonotype was seen repeatedly, ten times or more. V usage is TRBV5-1 and J usage is TRBJ2-5; D gene ambiguous. This CDR3 spans 13 amino acids. V lost 2 bases and J 4 bases, leaving 9 bases between the germline ends. Germline CDR1 reads SGHRS; CDR2 reads YFSETQ. CDR3: CASSFKMGETQYF. As DNA, the CDR3 is TGCGCCAGCAGCTTCAAGATGGGAGAGACCCAGTACTTC.

Of note for this clonotype: A clone one base away is much larger, so this may be a read error. The CDR3 carries no conserved terminal phenylalanine or tryptophan, so it likely arises from a read error. The CDR3 DNA is TGTGCCAGCAGCCAAGAGTTGTCGAATACGCAGTATCTT. Residues: CASSQELSNTQYL. This chain uses TRBV3-1 with TRBJ2-3; D call uncertain. CDR1 and CDR2 (germline): LGHDT, YNNKEL (reference sequence). V lost 0 bases and J lost 7, with 8 bases in between. The CDR3 totals 13 residues.

The chain is built from TRBV5-6 and TRBJ2-3; the D gene is possibly TRBD2 (7 bases). CDR1 and CDR2 from the germline V gene are SGHDT and YYEEEE. CDR3 length equals 15 residues. The V gene lost 1 base and the J gene lost 4 bases, with 13 bases spanning the gap. CDR3 residues: CASSLSQGGADTQYF. DNA of the CDR3: TGTGCCAGCAGCTTGTCACAGGGAGGGGCAGATACGCAGTATTTT. Variable domain in full (rest from reference TRBV5-6 and TRBJ2-3): DAGVTQSPTHLIKTRGQQVTLRCSPKSGHDTVSWYQQALGQGPQFIFQYYEEEERQRGNFPDRFSGHQFPNYSSELNVNALLLGDSALYLCASSLSQGGADTQYFGPGTRLTVL.

At least ten counts were recorded for this clonotype. This chain joins TRBV2 and TRBJ2-7; possibly TRBD2 for D (6 bases). V was trimmed by 9 bases and J by 1 base, leaving 13 bases between them. This CDR3 is built from 13 residues. CDR1 and CDR2 (germline): SNHLY, FYNNEI. The chain's CDR3 is CASVAELSYEQYF. DNA of the CDR3: TGTGCCAGTGTAGCGGAGCTATCCTACGAGCAGTACTTC.

In this sample, this clonotype turned up a few times. The chain combines TRBV24-1 with TRBJ2-1, with TRBD2 identical over 8 bases. Per the germline V gene, CDR1 is KGHDR and CDR2 is SFDVKD. V lost 1 base and J lost 6; bases outside the gene matches: 7. CDR3 length: 16 residues. The CDR3: CATSDLSLAGTNEQFF. CDR3 nucleotides: TGTGCCACCAGTGATTTATCCCTAGCGGGTACCAATGAGCAGTTCTTC.

This clonotype occurred many times. The genes are TRBV3-1 and TRBJ2-7; D remains ambiguous. With 4 bases removed from V and 5 bases from J, the gap between germline ends came to 6 bases. Germline CDR1 reads LGHDT; CDR2 reads YNNKEL (reference sequence). The CDR3 totals 11 residues. The CDR3 bases are TGTGCCAGCAGCCGTTTCGACGAGCAGTACTTC. It encodes CASSRFDEQYF.

This clonotype was recorded many times. The chain is built from TRBV6-2 or TRBV6-3 and TRBJ1-5; tentatively, D is TRBD1 (5 bases). With 7 bases removed from V and 0 bases from J, the gap between germline ends came to 10 bases. CDR3 length: 14 residues. Germline lookup yields CDR1 MNHEY and CDR2 SVGEGT. The CDR3 loop reads CASKQDYSNQPQHF. CDR3 DNA: TGTGCCAGCAAACAGGACTATAGCAATCAGCCCCAGCATTTT.